A single sample is the source of the 26 T cell receptor beta chains below, sequenced in a study of CD4 T cells in relation to SARS-CoV-2 and coronaviruses. No antigen is known for these receptors. Sequencing was performed with immunoSEQ multiplex PCR; in TCRdb, only in-frame clones are kept and a portion is missing. The sample has just over 35,000 clones, around 85% seen once. Material: naive CD4+ T cells from PBMCs, cultured in vitro. Subset reported: naive CD4+ T cells isolated by negative enrichment. These receptors came from an adult with COVID-19.

The chain carries TRBV3-1 (or the pseudogene TRBV3-2) and TRBJ1-1; possibly TRBD1 for D (6 bases). Trimming shortened V by 0 bases and J by 10 bases, and 15 bases separated the two germline ends. This CDR3 region has 14 residues. Germline V gene lookup returns CDR1 LGHDT and CDR2 YNNKEL (reference sequence). The CDR3 is CASSQDYGGLGAFF. DNA for the CDR3: TGTGCCAGCAGCCAAGACTACGGGGGGCTTGGAGCTTTCTTT.

DNA for the CDR3: TGTGCCAGCAGTGAAAGTCAAGATACGCAGTATTTT. Protein product: CASSESQDTQYF. V gene TRBV6-1 combines with J gene TRBJ2-3; D gene ambiguous. Germline V gene lookup returns CDR1 MNHNS and CDR2 SASEGT. This CDR3 is 12 amino acids long. V lost 2 bases and J lost 5, with 5 bases in between.

Comments on this clone: Relative to the germline gene, one junction end is altered; a read error may explain this. The chain combines TRBV13 with TRBJ2-7; D unclear. The CDR3 contains 16 residues. Looked up from germline, CDR1 is PRHDT and CDR2 is FYEKMQ (reference sequence). The CDR3 DNA reads as TGTGCCAGCAGATTAGGAATCGGCTTAAGCTCCTACGAGCAGTACTTC. Its protein product is CASRLGIGLSSYEQYF.

The rearrangement joins TRBV19 to TRBJ1-1; tentatively, D is TRBD1 (5 bases). Trimming pared 7 bases from V and 7 bases from J, leaving 16 bases between. Germline assignment: CDR1 LNHDA and CDR2 SQIVND (reference sequence). The CDR3 contains 13 residues. The CDR3 loop reads CASNPDQGFEAFF. DNA of the CDR3: TGTGCCAGTAACCCCGACCAGGGTTTTGAAGCTTTCTTT. The full variable domain, its missing parts supplied by reference TRBV19 and TRBJ1-1, is DGGITQSPKYLFRKEGQNVTLSCEQNLNHDAMYWYRQDPGQGLRLIYYSQIVNDFQKGDIAEGYSVSREKKESFPLTVTSAQKNPTAFYLCASNPDQGFEAFFGQGTRLTVV.

The chain uses TRBV6-6 and TRBJ2-5, with 9 bases matching TRBD1. The CDR3 loop spans 17 amino acids. With 5 bases clipped from V and 4 bases from J, the junction kept 14 bases outside the gene matches. From germline, CDR1 is MNHNY and CDR2 SVGAGI (reference sequence). The CDR3 is CASSRFSGTGSGETQYF. The CDR3 nucleotides read TGTGCCAGCAGTCGATTCTCCGGGACAGGGTCGGGAGAGACCCAGTACTTC.

The rearrangement joins TRBV15 to TRBJ2-7, with D possibly being TRBD2 (5 bases). The CDR3 sequence is 17 residues long. The V end was cut by 1 base, the J end by 2 bases, with 18 bases between. Germline CDR1 LNHNV, CDR2 YYDKDF (reference sequence). CDR3 in amino acids: CATSRATYPGSTYEQYF. The CDR3 DNA is TGTGCCACCAGCAGAGCAACATACCCGGGATCAACCTACGAGCAGTACTTC.

V and J are TRBV18 and TRBJ1-3, with 10 bases matching TRBD1. This CDR3 has 17 residues. CDR1 and CDR2 from the germline V gene are KGHSH and LQKENI. Unmatched junction bases numbered 5, after V lost 3 bases and J lost 0 bases. CDR3 loop: CASSPRQGASSGNTIYF. DNA for the CDR3: TGTGCCAGCTCACCTAGACAGGGGGCGAGCTCTGGAAACACCATATATTTT.

The rearrangement uses TRBV1 and TRBJ2-1; the DNA was not compared with TRBD1, the D call given in the table. TRBV1 is a recognized pseudogene. The CDR3 runs to 15 residues. CDR3 amino acids: CTSSQDYNQGNEQFF. CDR3 DNA: TGCACCAGCAGCCAAGATTATAATCAGGGCAATGAGCAGTTCTTC.

The chain employs TRBV6-5 and TRBJ2-3; 8 bases fit TRBD2. The CDR3 covers 15 residues. After removal of 0 bases from V and 3 bases from J, the junction contained 2 bases not matched to a gene. CDR1 is MNHEY and CDR2 is SVGAGI in the germline V gene. CDR3 sequence reads: CASSYSGLGTDTQYF. The CDR3 coding sequence is TGTGCCAGCAGTTACTCGGGACTAGGAACAGATACGCAGTATTTT.

The rearrangement links TRBV5-4 to TRBJ2-7, with a weak D call TRBD1 (7 bases). This CDR3 has 16 amino acids. CDR1 and CDR2 from the germline V gene are SGHNT and YYREEE (reference sequence). The V end lost 3 bases, the J end lost 3 bases, and 19 bases lay between the germline ends. The CDR3 spells CASSSDREASGYEQYF. The DNA of the CDR3 is TGTGCCAGCAGCTCCGACAGGGAGGCGTCAGGCTACGAGCAGTACTTC.

This sequence joins TRBV29-1 and TRBJ1-5; TRBD1 is a possible D gene (5 bases). Trimming cost V 6 bases and J 1 base, with 16 bases left between them. CDR3 length equals 15 residues. CDR1 is SQVTM, CDR2 ANQGSEA, per germline. CDR3 DNA sequence: TGCAGCGTCTTTCCCCGGGGGTTCAGCAATCAGCCCCAGCATTTT. Translating gives CSVFPRGFSNQPQHF.

The chain uses TRBV6-6 and TRBJ2-7; the D is unclear. The CDR3 covers 11 residues. The germline CDR1 and CDR2 sequences are MNHNY and SVGAGI (reference sequence). V was shortened by 6 bases and J by 2 bases, with 5 bases between the two germline ends. The CDR3 is CASSPAYEQYF. The CDR3 coding sequence is TGTGCCAGCAGCCCCGCCTACGAGCAGTACTTC.

V usage is TRBV4-3 and J usage is TRBJ1-6, with D uncertain. Deletions cut 1 base from V and 0 bases from J, with 7 bases between. There are 16 residues in the CDR3. Per germline, CDR1 LGHNA and CDR2 YSLEER. The CDR3 DNA reads as TGCGCCAGCAGCCAAGCCTCGAGCTCCTATAATTCACCCCTCCACTTT. Amino acids: CASSQASSSYNSPLHF.

The chain employs TRBV30 and TRBJ2-7, with 7 bases identical to TRBD2. V shed 0 bases and J 6 bases; nucleotides not matched to a gene: 5. Per germline, CDR1 GTSNPN and CDR2 SVGIG (reference sequence). The CDR3 consists of 13 residues. The CDR3 DNA sequence: TGTGCCTGGAGTGTGGGAGGGAGGGGCGAGCAGTACTTC. Amino acids: CAWSVGGRGEQYF.

The rearrangement joins TRBV5-6 to TRBJ1-2; possible D gene TRBD1, 5 bases. Between the trimmed V and J ends, which lost 1 base and 5 bases, there was a span of 12 bases. Germline V lookup: CDR1 SGHDT, CDR2 YYEEEE. The CDR3 loop spans 14 amino acids. The chain's CDR3 is CASSLMGQGYGYTF. The DNA for the CDR3 is TGTGCCAGCAGCTTGATGGGGCAAGGGTATGGCTACACCTTC.

The chain uses TRBV20-1 and TRBJ2-7, with 8 bases identical to TRBD2. The CDR3 sequence is 17 residues long. The trim removed 3 bases at V and 3 bases at J, leaving 16 bases unmatched. Germline loops: CDR1 DFQATT, CDR2 SNEGSKA (reference sequence). The CDR3 nucleotides are TGCAGTGCTAGTCGCTATTATGGGCGGGAGGAGGGCTACGAGCAGTACTTC. Its translation: CSASRYYGREEGYEQYF.

The chain joins TRBV28 to TRBJ2-5; D is unclear. The CDR3 has 14 residues. V was clipped by 4 bases and J by 1 base, with 10 bases between them. Per germline, CDR1 MDHEN and CDR2 SYDVKM. In DNA form, the CDR3 reads TGTGCCAGCAGTTGGTACTTCGGCCAAGAGACCCAGTACTTC. It translates to CASSWYFGQETQYF.

This clone has just one count. V gene TRBV7-2 combines with J gene TRBJ2-1, with D perhaps TRBD1 (7 bases). Deletions cut 3 bases from V and 0 bases from J, with 12 bases between. Germline CDR1 reads SGHTA; CDR2 reads FQGNSA. CDR3 length: 16 amino acids. CDR3 nucleotide sequence: TGTGCCAGCAGCTTCGCAGGGGGGAGCTCCTACAATGAGCAGTTCTTC. Protein sequence: CASSFAGGSSYNEQFF.

The CDR3 loop reads CAWSATSGSRRELFF. CDR3 in DNA: TGTGCCTGGAGTGCTACTAGCGGGAGTCGGCGGGAGCTGTTTTTT. The chain employs TRBV30 and TRBJ2-2; TRBD2 agrees at 11 bases. CDR3 length: 15 residues. V lost 1 base to trimming and J lost 9 bases; unmatched junction nucleotides: 7. CDR1 GTSNPN and CDR2 SVGIG come from the germline V gene (reference sequence).

V gene TRBV28 combines with J gene TRBJ1-4, with D perhaps TRBD1 (6 bases). Germline V gives CDR1 MDHEN, CDR2 SYDVKM. The CDR3 sequence is 14 residues long. With 8 bases removed from V and 7 bases from J, the gap between germline ends came to 17 bases. Here the CDR3 reads CASAWDKGVEKLFF. CDR3 nucleotide sequence: TGTGCCAGCGCATGGGACAAGGGGGTTGAAAAACTGTTTTTT.

V usage is TRBV11-2 and J usage is TRBJ2-5; D may be TRBD1 (5 bases). The CDR3 is 15 amino acids. The V end lost 5 bases, the J end lost 1 base, and 14 bases lay between the germline ends. CDR1 and CDR2 (germline): SGHAT, FQNNGV. The CDR3 here is CASSPGARVQETQYF. CDR3 nucleotide sequence: TGTGCCAGCAGCCCTGGGGCTAGAGTCCAAGAGACCCAGTACTTC. Using reference TRBV11-2 and TRBJ2-5 for the parts outside the CDR3, the full variable domain is EAGVAQSPRYKIIEKRQSVAFWCNPISGHATLYWYQQILGQGPKLLIQFQNNGVVDDSQLPKDRFSAERLKGVDSTLKIQPAKLEDSAVYLCASSPGARVQETQYFGPGTRLLVL.

This clone was observed a few times. Other DNA sequences in this sample translate to the same CDR3. The CDR3 spells CASSQVVGSNQPQHF. The CDR3 DNA sequence: TGCGCCAGCAGCCAAGTGGTGGGTAGCAATCAGCCCCAGCATTTT. The rearrangement joins TRBV4-1 to TRBJ1-5; D ambiguous. Trimming took off 1 base at V and 0 bases at J, with 7 bases between the two ends. The CDR3 length is 15 residues. Looked up from germline, CDR1 is MGHRA and CDR2 is YSYEKL.

This chain uses TRBV18 with TRBJ2-1; D possibly matches TRBD1 or TRBD2 (5 bases each). CDR1 KGHSH and CDR2 LQKENI come from the germline V gene. Trimming removed 0 bases at V and 7 bases at J, with 10 bases between. The CDR3 loop spans 14 amino acids. The CDR3 spells CASSPPPGLNEQFF. CDR3 in DNA: TGTGCCAGCTCACCACCCCCGGGGCTAAATGAGCAGTTCTTC.

This chain connects TRBV7-9 to TRBJ2-1, with D perhaps TRBD2 (6 bases). There are 15 residues in the CDR3. V was clipped by 10 bases and J by 9 bases, with 25 bases between them. CDR1 and CDR2 (germline): SEHNR, FQNEAQ (reference sequence). The DNA of the CDR3 is TGTGCCACCCGTGGTGGATTAGCGGAGTCAGGTGAGCAGTTCTTC. It translates to CATRGGLAESGEQFF.

This clone was seen only once. The CDR3 coding sequence is TGTGCCAGCAGCCAGGGCCAGGCAGGGGCGGGCGAGCAGTACTTC. Protein: CASSQGQAGAGEQYF. This sequence joins TRBV4-2 and TRBJ2-7, with D possibly being TRBD1 (6 bases). Germline CDR1 reads LGHNA; CDR2 reads YNFKEQ. Between the trimmed V and J ends, which lost 3 bases and 6 bases, there was a span of 18 bases. The CDR3 extends over 15 amino acids.

The chain combines TRBV25-1 with TRBJ1-1, with D unresolved. CDR1 is MGHDK, CDR2 SYGVNS, per germline. Trimming left V 1 base short and J 10 bases short, with 19 bases between. The CDR3 spans 15 residues. The CDR3 is CASSEWGGRTLVAFF. In DNA, the CDR3 is TGTGCCAGCAGTGAATGGGGAGGGCGGACGTTGGTAGCTTTCTTT.